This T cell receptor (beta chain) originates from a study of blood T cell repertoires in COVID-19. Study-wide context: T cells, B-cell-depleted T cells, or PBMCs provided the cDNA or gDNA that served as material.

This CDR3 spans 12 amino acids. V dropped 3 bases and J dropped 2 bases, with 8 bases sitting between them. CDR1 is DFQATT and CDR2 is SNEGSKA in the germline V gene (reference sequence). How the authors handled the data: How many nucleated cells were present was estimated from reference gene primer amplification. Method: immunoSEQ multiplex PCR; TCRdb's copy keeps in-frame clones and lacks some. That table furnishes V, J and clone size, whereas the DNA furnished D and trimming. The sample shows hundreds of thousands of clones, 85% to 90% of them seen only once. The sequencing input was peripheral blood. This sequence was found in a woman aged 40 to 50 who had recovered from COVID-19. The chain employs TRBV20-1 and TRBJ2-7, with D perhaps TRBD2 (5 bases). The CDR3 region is CSASRGPYEQYF. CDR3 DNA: TGCAGTGCTAGTCGGGGTCCCTACGAGCAGTACTTC.